The rows below give T cell receptor beta chains drawn from one sample of a study of blood T cell repertoires in COVID-19. Profiled with immunoSEQ multiplex PCR; TCRdb holds only in-frame clones, not every one. This table has about 150,000 clones, around 81% appearing once. The sequenced sample consisted of peripheral blood. The receptors were gathered from a woman aged 50 to 65 with acute or convalescent COVID-19. Both conserved end residues are trimmed from each CDR3. The order of the fields is J gene, V gene, CDR3 protein.

J gene: TRBJ2-6; V gene: TRBV11-2; CDR3 protein: ASSLMGQLNSGANVLT
J gene: TRBJ1-3; V gene: TRBV5-1; CDR3 protein: ASSRDTGQGTASGNTIY
J gene: TRBJ2-5; V gene: TRBV7-2; CDR3 protein: ASSQQGAETQY
J gene: TRBJ2-1; V gene: TRBV3-1/TRBV3-2; CDR3 protein: ASSQGGLGNEQF
J gene: TRBJ1-1; V gene: TRBV2; CDR3 protein: ASRFTGPTEAF
J gene: TRBJ1-4; V gene: TRBV7-9; CDR3 protein: ASTKNRDRANEKLF
J gene: TRBJ1-2; V gene: TRBV10-2; CDR3 protein: ASSVGGGTDYGYT
J gene: TRBJ2-7; V gene: TRBV12-3/TRBV12-4; CDR3 protein: ASGYGQLREQY
J gene: TRBJ2-3; V gene: TRBV29-1; CDR3 protein: SVALATKDTQY
J gene: TRBJ1-1; V gene: TRBV7-9; CDR3 protein: ASSLARVRGPWNEAF
J gene: TRBJ1-1; V gene: TRBV7-2; CDR3 protein: ASSSQGAVTEAF
J gene: TRBJ2-1; V gene: TRBV7-9; CDR3 protein: ASSPFLAGGPNEQF
J gene: TRBJ1-6; V gene: TRBV7-3; CDR3 protein: ASSGGGQNNSPLH
J gene: TRBJ1-4; V gene: TRBV25-1; CDR3 protein: ASSDEKLF
J gene: TRBJ2-7; V gene: TRBV11-1; CDR3 protein: ASSFSTGSEYEQY
J gene: TRBJ2-5; V gene: TRBV5-1; CDR3 protein: ASSRQETQY
J gene: TRBJ2-7; V gene: TRBV7-9; CDR3 protein: ASSSVGLAGAPFFYEQY
J gene: TRBJ2-2; V gene: TRBV19; CDR3 protein: ASSTAGLAAANTGELF
J gene: TRBJ1-4; V gene: TRBV7-9; CDR3 protein: ASSSTRSWGVANEKLF
J gene: TRBJ1-1; V gene: TRBV2; CDR3 protein: ASSFTGPGNTEAF
J gene: TRBJ1-5; V gene: TRBV11-1; CDR3 protein: ASSLGTGNQPQH
J gene: TRBJ1-5; V gene: TRBV28; CDR3 protein: ASSFSEQPQH
J gene: TRBJ1-3; V gene: TRBV4-3; CDR3 protein: ASSQEVQGAGGNTIY
J gene: TRBJ2-5; V gene: TRBV6-2/TRBV6-3; CDR3 protein: ASSWRQAPEETQY
J gene: TRBJ1-4; V gene: TRBV7-9; CDR3 protein: ASSFGTRGEKLF
J gene: TRBJ2-5; V gene: TRBV7-9; CDR3 protein: ASSLWDFQETQY
J gene: TRBJ1-1; V gene: TRBV6-5; CDR3 protein: ASRNRGVTEAF
J gene: TRBJ1-1; V gene: TRBV18; CDR3 protein: ASSPGQTNTEAF